This T cell receptor beta chain originates from a study of CD8+ T cells in alopecia areata. Study-wide context: In an open-label trial, patients got 5 to 10 mg tofacitinib twice daily. The duration of tofacitinib was 6 to 18 months, with 6 months off drug afterward.

In each case, RNA was isolated and then reverse transcribed into cDNA as the sequencing template. Clones were read by immunoSEQ multiplex PCR, and TCRdb kept only the in-frame ones, dropping some. This table has over 95,000 clones, 50% to 75% appearing once. Treatment denoted: oral pan-JAK inhibitor, 5-10 mg twice daily. Punch biopsies of lesional scalp, plus peripheral blood, were taken from alopecia areata patients. Findings of the study overall: On tofacitinib, scalp and blood still held many of the expanded lesional clones.

The ends were cut back, 2 bases at V and 1 base at J, with 11 bases in the middle. The CDR3 is 16 amino acids. Germline assignment: CDR1 SGHAT and CDR2 FQNNGV. Turning to this clone: What it binds is not known.

The receptor was derived from a human donor with alopecia areata. The sequencing here drew on CD8+ T cells sorted from blood, taken at week 4, from a patient treated with tofacitinib. The chain has TRBV11-2 and TRBJ2-2, with a possible D match to TRBD1 (6 bases). CDR3 residues: CASSLFRTVNTGELFF. Written as DNA, the CDR3 is TGTGCCAGCAGCTTATTCCGGACAGTGAACACCGGGGAGCTGTTTTTT.